This T cell receptor beta chain was captured in a study of memory CD4+ T cells and cytomegalovirus serostatus. Study-level points and caveats: Each of 55 to 80 CMV-associated TCRbeta sequences occurred in one to five individuals. Repertoires predicted CMV serostatus with median bootstrapped AUC of about 0.96.

Assay: immunoSEQ multiplex PCR; the TCRdb copy retains only in-frame clones and omits some. The sample has 40,000 to 55,000 clones, around 74% seen once; the top ten hold roughly 1.2%. The sort gate was single viable CD3+CD4+CD8-CD45RO+ cells for memory CD4+ T cells. The CDR3 consists of 17 residues. With 5 bases clipped from V and 0 bases from J, the junction kept 9 bases outside the gene matches. The germline CDR1 and CDR2 sequences are SGHTA and FQGNSA. About this clone itself: What it binds is not known.

The chain combines TRBV7-2 with TRBJ2-2, with TRBD1 matching 7 bases. This TCR was recovered from an adult in good health and CMV-seropositive. The material sequenced was memory CD4+ T cells from blood. The CDR3 nucleotides are TGTGCCAGCAGCCACCCCCGGCAGGGGGCGAACACCGGGGAGCTGTTTTTT. It codes for CASSHPRQGANTGELFF.